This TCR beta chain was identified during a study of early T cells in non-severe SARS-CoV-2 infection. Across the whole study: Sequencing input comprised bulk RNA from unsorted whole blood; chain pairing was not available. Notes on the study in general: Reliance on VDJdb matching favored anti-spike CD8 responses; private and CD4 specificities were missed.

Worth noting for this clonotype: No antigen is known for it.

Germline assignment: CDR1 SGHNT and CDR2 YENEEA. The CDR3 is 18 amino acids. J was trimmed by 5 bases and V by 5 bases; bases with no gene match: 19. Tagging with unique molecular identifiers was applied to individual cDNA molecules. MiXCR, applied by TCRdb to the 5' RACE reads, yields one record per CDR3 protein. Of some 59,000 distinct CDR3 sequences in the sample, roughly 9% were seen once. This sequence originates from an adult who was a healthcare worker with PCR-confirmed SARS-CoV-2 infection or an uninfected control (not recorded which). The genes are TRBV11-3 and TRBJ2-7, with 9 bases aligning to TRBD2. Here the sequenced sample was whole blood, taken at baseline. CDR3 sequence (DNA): TGTGCCAGCAGCCGACGCGTGGGGCGGGAGGGCCGGAACCACGAGCAGTACTTC. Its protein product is CASSRRVGREGRNHEQYF.